This TCR beta chain was profiled in a study of T cell repertoires in cytomegalovirus infection. Study details: An indication of both CMV infection and matching HLA type came from public TCR beta signatures.

Each CDR3 protein gets one entry after TCRdb re-called the reads with MiXCR. In the table there are a few hundred thousand distinct CDR3 sequences, 40% of which are singletons. About this clonotype itself: What it binds is unknown.

CDR3 length equals 13 residues. CDR1 GTSNPN and CDR2 SVGIG come from the germline V gene (reference sequence). The germline V and J ends were trimmed by 3 bases and 2 bases, with 9 bases remaining between them. The sample consisted of cultured PBMCs, taken from culture after CMV antigen stimulation. The V gene is TRBV30, the J gene TRBJ2-3, with D perhaps matching TRBD2 (6 bases). This receptor was obtained from a human donor in good health (CMV status not recorded). Some clones in this sample may be carry-over from other donors' samples. CDR3 residues: CAWRVRDTDTQYF. The DNA of the CDR3 is TGTGCCTGGAGGGTGCGGGACACAGATACGCAGTATTTT.